This TCR beta chain derives from a study of shared clonotypes between healthy human individuals (TCRdb year 2020). About the full investigation: The cohort comprised a couple of women and a few men aged 18 to 49 years. To increase sequencing depth and limit assay-specific biases, different laboratories used diverse techniques to prepare libraries and sequence TCR repertoires. For each donor, CD4 naive and CD4 memory were each run on three plates, CD8 naive on two plates, and CD8 memory on one plate. To estimate repertoire size and how much clonotype sharing occurs between individuals, the study deeply sequenced the blood TCR repertoires of 4 to 6 healthy adults. Each donor's leukapheresis produced roughly between roughly 0.9 and 8.9 billion PBMCs. Study-wide conclusions, independent of this receptor: Pairwise subsampling led to the expectation that sequencing depth would affect the degree of clonotype sharing among donors. Naive subsets generally had larger estimated clonotype richness than memory subsets. The small number of donors limited the genetic and exposure-history diversity represented. Incomplete sequencing was indicated by rarefaction of sorted-subset datasets, despite the large sequencing depth. Across four donors, 5% to 6% of naive CD4, roughly 3.5% of naive CD8, 2.3% of memory CD4, and approximately 0.4% of memory CD8 clonotypes were shared. Only blood was sampled, and tissue TCR repertoires likely differ from those in blood. Compared with non-shared clonotypes, the clonotypes found in all four sorted-subset donors had higher generation probabilities.

This clone is a singleton in its sample. Its antigen is not yet known. No much larger clone is present one base from it, and per-base qualities are unavailable. CDR1 MNHNY and CDR2 SVGAGI were looked up in the germline V gene (reference sequence). V is reduced by 6 bases and J by 5 bases, leaving a spacing of 3 bases between them. Its CDR3 holds 10 amino acids, cysteine through phenylalanine. Only the CDR3 part of the read is kept: 30 bases, read in frame from the first base. CD8 naive samples were CD45RO-negative cells positively selected for CCR7, giving a CD45RA+CCR7+ population that excluded TemRA cells. Donors were healthy HIV-negative adults with no recently reported acute infections or vaccinations. Every donor was a Caucasian adult residing in Nashville, Tennessee, USA. Blood was obtained by leukapheresis, after which PBMCs were separated by Ficoll-Histopaque density gradient centrifugation and cryopreserved in liquid nitrogen vapor phase. Purity and quantity of every magnetically sorted T cell population were checked by analytical flow cytometry. From each sorted fraction, genomic DNA was isolated and quantified by UV absorbance on a Nanodrop 2000c.

Using the deep immunoSEQ assay, TCR CDR3 regions were amplified from genomic DNA by multiplex PCR. Genomic DNA extracted from each cell subset was distributed evenly over all wells of several immunoSEQ 96-well plates, and each plate served as one replicate. For sorted subsets, each replicate PCR was loaded with roughly 190 ng genomic DNA, equivalent to 25,000 to 30,000 T cell genomes. Purified libraries were measured with a Qubit 3.0 fluorometer, size-checked on a Bioanalyzer 2100, and measured again with the KAPA Library Quantification kit. A separate single-read 150-cycle Illumina NextSeq 550 flow cell was used to sequence each immunoSEQ 96-well plate. In the original analysis: Because the immunoSEQ output held only junctional sequences and lacked quality scores, the filtering could not match the filtering applied to full-length reads. Sequences were annotated with PyIR, a Python wrapper for IgBLAST v1.9, and V/J genes and CDR3 were assigned using IMGT germline references. Reads were removed for weak V/J assignments (E-value above 1e-6), missing CDR3, stop codons, out-of-frame junctions, or ambiguous translated residues. V3J clonotypes were defined by identical inferred V gene, J gene, and CDR3 amino acid sequence. Percentage overlap between repertoires was calculated by dividing the number of shared unique clonotypes by the size of the smaller repertoire. Repertoire richness was assessed with RTK rarefaction, the Chao1 estimator, and Recon v2.1 estimates of unobserved clonotypes. OLGA was used to compute generation probabilities for all TCRbeta clonotypes that the gDNA method yielded from a few donors. The table comes from immuneACCESS by way of TCRdb, which keeps in-frame sequences with V and J called. Part of the clones is missing from these tables; in studies checked, under half for an unresolved V gene and the rest for unknown reasons. V and J calls and clone size are given by that table; D and trimming were obtained from the DNA. The sample table shows over 2 million clones, and just under 95% are seen once. Of the sample, 1.1% is held by the ten largest clones.

Material for sequencing was naive CD8+ T cells sorted from blood. Sample cell subset or site, as interpreted from the label and publication: CD45RA+CCR7+. The V gene is TRBV6-6 and the J gene is TRBJ2-3; the D gene cannot be named for sure. The receptor was isolated from a man aged 18 to 30 in good health. The CDR3 loop reads CASREDTQYF. Here is the DNA: TGTGCCAGCAGGGAAGATACGCAGTATTTT.